The source of this T cell receptor (beta chain) is a study of Ad26.COV2.S vaccination and SARS-CoV-2 variants. Overall study context: In the study, Ad26.COV2.S was injected intramuscularly once, or twice 56 days apart.

This CDR3 has 15 amino acids. V was clipped by 3 bases and J by 4 bases; unmatched bases: 3. Germline CDR1 and CDR2: ENHRY and SYGVKD. Data came from immunoSEQ multiplex PCR; TCRdb stores just in-frame clones and leaves some out. The table includes around 270,000 clones, around nine tenths detected once. As to treatment: 19 received Ad26.COV2.S at low or high dose, single or two shots; a few received placebo; per-sample allocation not given. Material that was analyzed had been drawn on day 63 after the first vaccine or placebo injection. The chain uses TRBV10-3 and TRBJ2-1; 10 positions agree with TRBD2. The source was peripheral blood, collected in a trial of Ad26.COV2.S vaccine versus placebo. The clonotype originates from a person aged 18 to 59 who received the Ad26.COV2.S COVID-19 vaccine or a placebo. The CDR3 is CAISDSSGSYNEQFF. The CDR3 DNA is TGTGCCATCAGTGATTCTAGCGGGAGTTACAATGAGCAGTTCTTC.